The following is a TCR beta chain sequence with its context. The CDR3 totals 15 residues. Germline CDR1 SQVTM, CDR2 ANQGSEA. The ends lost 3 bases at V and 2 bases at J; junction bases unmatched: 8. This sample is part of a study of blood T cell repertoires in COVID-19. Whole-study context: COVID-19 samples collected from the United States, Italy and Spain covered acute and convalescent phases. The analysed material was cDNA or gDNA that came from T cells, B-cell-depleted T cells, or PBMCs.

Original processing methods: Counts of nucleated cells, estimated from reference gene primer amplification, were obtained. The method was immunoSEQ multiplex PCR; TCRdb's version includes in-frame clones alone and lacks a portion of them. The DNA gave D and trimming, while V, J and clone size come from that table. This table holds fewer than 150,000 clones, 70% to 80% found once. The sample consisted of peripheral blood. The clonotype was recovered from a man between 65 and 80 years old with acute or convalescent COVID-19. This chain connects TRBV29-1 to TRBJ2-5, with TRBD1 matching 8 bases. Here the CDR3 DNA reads TGCAGCGTTGACCCAGGGGACAGGTTACAAGAGACCCAGTACTTC. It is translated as CSVDPGDRLQETQYF.